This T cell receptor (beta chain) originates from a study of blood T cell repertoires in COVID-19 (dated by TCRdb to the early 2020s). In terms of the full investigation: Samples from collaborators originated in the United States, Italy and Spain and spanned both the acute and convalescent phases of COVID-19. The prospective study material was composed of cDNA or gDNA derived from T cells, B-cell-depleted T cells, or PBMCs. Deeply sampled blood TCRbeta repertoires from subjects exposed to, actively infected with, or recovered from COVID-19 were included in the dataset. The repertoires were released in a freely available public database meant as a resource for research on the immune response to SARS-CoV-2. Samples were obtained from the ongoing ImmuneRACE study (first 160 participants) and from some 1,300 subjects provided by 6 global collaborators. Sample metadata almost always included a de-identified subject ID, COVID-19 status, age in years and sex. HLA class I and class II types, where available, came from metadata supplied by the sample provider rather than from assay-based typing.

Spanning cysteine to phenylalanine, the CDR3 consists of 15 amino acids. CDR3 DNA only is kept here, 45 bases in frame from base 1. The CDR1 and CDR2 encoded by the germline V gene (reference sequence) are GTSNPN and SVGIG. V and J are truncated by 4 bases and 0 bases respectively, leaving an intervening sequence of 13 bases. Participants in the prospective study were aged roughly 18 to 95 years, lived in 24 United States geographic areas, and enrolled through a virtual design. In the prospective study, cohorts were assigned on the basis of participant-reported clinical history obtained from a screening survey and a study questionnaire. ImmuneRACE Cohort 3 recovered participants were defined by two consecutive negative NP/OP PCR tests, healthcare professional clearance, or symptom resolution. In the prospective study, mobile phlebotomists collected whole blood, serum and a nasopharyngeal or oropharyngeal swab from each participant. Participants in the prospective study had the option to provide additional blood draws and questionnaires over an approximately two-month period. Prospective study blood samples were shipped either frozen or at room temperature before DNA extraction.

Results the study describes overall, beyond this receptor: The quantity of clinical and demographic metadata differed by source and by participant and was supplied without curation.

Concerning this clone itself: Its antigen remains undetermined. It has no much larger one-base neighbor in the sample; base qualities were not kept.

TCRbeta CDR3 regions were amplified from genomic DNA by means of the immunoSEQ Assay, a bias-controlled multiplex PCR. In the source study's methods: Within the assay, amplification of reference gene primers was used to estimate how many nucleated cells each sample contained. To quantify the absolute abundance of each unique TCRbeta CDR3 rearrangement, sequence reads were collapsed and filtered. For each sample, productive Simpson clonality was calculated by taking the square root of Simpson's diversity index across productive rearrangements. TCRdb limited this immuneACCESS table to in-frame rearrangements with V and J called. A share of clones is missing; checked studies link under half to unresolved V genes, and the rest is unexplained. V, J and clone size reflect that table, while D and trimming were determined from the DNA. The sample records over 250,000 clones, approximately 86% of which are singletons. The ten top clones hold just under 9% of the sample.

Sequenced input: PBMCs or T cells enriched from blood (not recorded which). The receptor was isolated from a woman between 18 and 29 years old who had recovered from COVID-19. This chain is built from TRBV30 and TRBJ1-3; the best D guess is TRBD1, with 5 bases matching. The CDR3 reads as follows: CAWNPGTGSGNTIYF. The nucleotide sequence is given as TGTGCCTGGAACCCCGGAACAGGCTCTGGAAACACCATATATTTT. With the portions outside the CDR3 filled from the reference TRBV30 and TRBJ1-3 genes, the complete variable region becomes SQTIHQWPATLVQPVGSPLSLECTVEGTSNPNLYWYRQAAGRGLQLLFYSVGIGQISSEVPQNLSASRPQDRQFILSSKKLLLSDSGFYLCAWNPGTGSGNTIYFGEGSWLTVV.